The 25 T cell receptor beta chains below were found in one sample sequenced in a study of beta chain features in type 1 diabetes. General observations from the study: In every one of the four CD4+ subsets, TCRB CDR3s were moderately but significantly shorter in Type 1 diabetes patients.

The antigens for these receptors are not known. The authors reverse transcribed all of the isolated RNA, so sequencing captured expressed TCRB transcripts. The method was immunoSEQ multiplex PCR; TCRdb's version includes in-frame clones alone and lacks a portion of them. The repertoire holds 95,000 to 110,000 clones, with over 25% as singletons. Sequences were obtained from central memory CD4+ T cells from blood. Source of these receptors: a woman aged 18-30 years with type 1 diabetes.

Ten or more counts support this clone. V gene TRBV7-9 combines with J gene TRBJ2-2; D not certain. Trimming left V 5 bases short and J 5 bases short, with 6 bases between. Germline CDR1 is SEHNR and CDR2 is FQNEAQ (reference sequence). The CDR3 totals 12 residues. The CDR3 DNA sequence: TGTGCCAGCAGCCGTTTGACCGGGGAGCTGTTTTTT. It codes for CASSRLTGELFF. Using reference TRBV7-9 and TRBJ2-2 for the parts outside the CDR3, the full variable domain is DTGVSQNPRHKITKRGQNVTFRCDPISEHNRLYWYRQTLGQGPEFLTYFQNEAQLEKSRLLSDRFSAERPKGSFSTLEIQRTEQGDSAMYLCASSRLTGELFFGEGSRLTVL.

This chain joins TRBV19 and TRBJ1-2, with 7 bases identical to TRBD1. The V gene end was trimmed by 11 bases and the J gene end by 3 bases; junction bases not matched to a gene: 6. The CDR3 sequence is 12 residues long. Germline-derived CDR1 and CDR2 are LNHDA and SQIVND (reference sequence). The chain's CDR3 is CAARQGYYGYTF. CDR3 sequence (DNA): TGTGCCGCGCGACAGGGTTACTATGGCTACACCTTC.

This chain joins TRBV11-3 and TRBJ2-1; D remains unclear. The CDR3 spans 14 residues. V was trimmed by 5 bases and J by 9 bases, leaving 17 bases between them. Germline V lookup: CDR1 SGHNT, CDR2 YENEEA. The chain's CDR3 is CASSPSLTTAEQFF. The CDR3 DNA reads as TGTGCCAGCAGCCCCTCCCTGACGACTGCTGAGCAGTTCTTC.

This clone was counted between two and nine times. The chain has TRBV28 and TRBJ1-2, with D uncertain. Deletions cut 4 bases from V and 4 bases from J, with 16 bases between. Germline-derived CDR1 and CDR2 are MDHEN and SYDVKM. This CDR3 is 15 amino acids long. The CDR3 spells CASSSLGATGYGYTF. Written as DNA, the CDR3 is TGTGCCAGCAGTTCTCTTGGTGCGACTGGCTATGGCTACACCTTC.

The chain joins TRBV29-1 to TRBJ2-3; 10 bases are shared with TRBD1. This CDR3 spans 13 amino acids. V lost 4 bases and J lost 3; bases outside the gene matches: 1. Germline CDR1 reads SQVTM; CDR2 reads ANQGSEA. CDR3 sequence (DNA): TGCAGCGTTGGGACAGGGGGAACAGATACGCAGTATTTT. The encoded protein is CSVGTGGTDTQYF.

The chain joins TRBV7-2 to TRBJ2-3; TRBD2 matches 12 bases. The CDR3 spans 17 residues. J gave up 4 bases and V 5 bases, and 10 bases lay outside the gene matches. The germline V gene has CDR1 SGHTA and CDR2 FQGNSA. In DNA, the CDR3 is TGTGCCAGCAGCCCTAGCGGGAGGGCGGTATCCCCAGATACGCAGTATTTT. Translation: CASSPSGRAVSPDTQYF. The entire variable domain, with the rest obtained from reference TRBV7-2 and TRBJ2-3, is as follows: GAGVSQSPSNKVTEKGKDVELRCDPISGHTALYWYRQSLGQGLEFLIYFQGNSAPDKSGLPSDRFSAERTGGSVSTLTIQRTQQEDSAVYLCASSPSGRAVSPDTQYFGPGTRLTVL.

The chain has TRBV6-1 and TRBJ1-1; 8 bases fit TRBD1. CDR1 is MNHNS and CDR2 is SASEGT in the germline V gene. The trim removed 3 bases at V and 7 bases at J, leaving 1 base unmatched. This CDR3 contains 12 residues. In DNA form, the CDR3 reads TGTGCCAGCAGTGAGGACAGGGTTGAAGCTTTCTTT. Encoded protein: CASSEDRVEAFF.

In DNA, the CDR3 is TGTGCCAGCAGCCTTCGGGGGAACAATGAGCAGTTCTTC. Amino acids: CASSLRGNNEQFF. The chain combines TRBV5-4 with TRBJ2-1; tentatively, D is TRBD2 (6 bases). Germline CDR1 and CDR2: SGHNT and YYREEE (reference sequence). V was clipped by 4 bases and J by 5 bases, with 10 bases between them. The CDR3 consists of 13 residues.

This clone was picked up a small number of times. The chain links TRBV23-1 to TRBJ2-7; the D gene is possibly TRBD2 (5 bases). TRBV23-1 is an open reading frame, and its role is uncertain. This CDR3 contains 14 residues. Trimming cost V 10 bases and J 3 bases, with 19 bases left between them. CDR3 sequence (DNA): TGCGCCACCAGGAACCGGGATAAGGGCTACGAGCAGTACTTC. Protein product: CATRNRDKGYEQYF.

This clone appeared a single time. The V gene is TRBV4-2, the J gene TRBJ2-5, with D possibly matching TRBD2 (5 bases). The CDR3 totals 15 residues. Germline loops: CDR1 LGHNA, CDR2 YNFKEQ. The V end lost 2 bases, the J end lost 5 bases, and 15 bases lay between the germline ends. In DNA, the CDR3 is TGTGCCAGCAGCCAACACCAAGATCCGGGGGAGACCCAGTACTTC. Residues: CASSQHQDPGETQYF.

This clone was found a few times. The gene calls are TRBV18 and TRBJ2-3, with TRBD1 as a possible D gene (5 bases). Germline assignment: CDR1 KGHSH and CDR2 LQKENI. The CDR3 contains 17 residues. The V gene lost 0 bases and the J gene lost 0 bases, with 13 bases spanning the gap. The CDR3 DNA reads TGTGCCAGCTCACCACCGAACTGGCAGGGCAGCACAGATACGCAGTATTTT. Translation gives CASSPPNWQGSTDTQYF.

This clone was found a few times. The CDR3 loop reads CASSFLNTGELFF. CDR3 coding DNA: TGTGCCAGCAGCTTCCTGAACACCGGGGAGCTGTTTTTT. The V call is TRBV7-2, the J call TRBJ2-2; the D is unclear. The CDR3 length is 13 residues. V was clipped by 3 bases and J by 1 base, with 3 bases between them. Looked up from germline, CDR1 is SGHTA and CDR2 is FQGNSA. Full variable domain (outside the CDR3, taken from reference TRBV7-2 and TRBJ2-2): GAGVSQSPSNKVTEKGKDVELRCDPISGHTALYWYRQSLGQGLEFLIYFQGNSAPDKSGLPSDRFSAERTGGSVSTLTIQRTQQEDSAVYLCASSFLNTGELFFGEGSRLTVL.

The chain joins TRBV28 to TRBJ1-1; weak D call: TRBD1 (5 bases). The CDR3 is made up of 15 amino acids. V dropped 6 bases and J dropped 1 base, with 15 bases sitting between them. Germline V gene sequence: CDR1 MDHEN, CDR2 SYDVKM. The CDR3 loop is CASRTATASNTEAFF. DNA of the CDR3: TGTGCCAGCAGGACCGCGACAGCATCGAACACTGAAGCTTTCTTT.

The chain employs TRBV2 and TRBJ2-5, with 7 bases matching TRBD2. The CDR3 length is 17 residues. The V gene's germline CDR1 is SNHLY and CDR2 FYNNEI. V dropped 6 bases and J dropped 4; count of bases not matched to a gene: 17. CDR3 in DNA: TGTGCCAGCAGCCGCCTGGCCTACTTGGGGGGGGGAGAGACCCAGTACTTC. This encodes CASSRLAYLGGGETQYF.

This clone was counted a few times. The genes are TRBV7-9 and TRBJ2-1, with D tentatively TRBD2 (6 bases). V was clipped by 4 bases and J by 9 bases, with 10 bases between them. Germline V lookup: CDR1 SEHNR, CDR2 FQNEAQ (reference sequence). The CDR3 is 12 residues long. CDR3 sequence (DNA): TGTGCCAGCAGCTCCGCCGGGGGTGAGCAGTTCTTC. Its translation: CASSSAGGEQFF.

The genes are TRBV9 and TRBJ2-1; TRBD1 is a possible D gene (8 bases). The CDR3 length is 15 residues. Germline CDR1 reads SGDLS; CDR2 reads YYNGEE. The V and J ends lost 7 bases and 9 bases respectively, with 23 bases between them. CDR3 sequence reads: CASGRGSPTGGEQFF. DNA of the CDR3: TGTGCCAGCGGGAGGGGGAGCCCTACAGGGGGTGAGCAGTTCTTC. The variable domain in full, with the rest retrieved from reference TRBV9 and TRBJ2-1, is DSGVTQTPKHLITATGQRVTLRCSPRSGDLSVYWYQQSLDQGLQFLIQYYNGEERAKGNILERFSAQQFPDLHSELNLSSLELGDSALYFCASGRGSPTGGEQFFGPGTRLTVL.

The sample holds a few counts of this clone. The chain is built from TRBV27 and TRBJ2-1, with a tentative D call TRBD2 (5 bases). The ends were cut back, 5 bases at V and 9 bases at J, with 8 bases in the middle. Germline CDR1 and CDR2: MNHEY and SMNVEV (reference sequence). The CDR3 length is 11 residues. CDR3 nucleotides: TGTGCCAGCAGTCCCGGGATTGAGCAGTTCTTC. Translated: CASSPGIEQFF.

In its sample, this clone was seen a few times. The chain is built from TRBV11-3 and TRBJ2-2; TRBD2 matches at 7 bases. CDR1 and CDR2 (germline): SGHNT, YENEEA. The CDR3 has 15 amino acids. The trim removed 5 bases at V and 0 bases at J, leaving 3 bases unmatched. As DNA, the CDR3 is TGTGCCAGCAGCCTTAGCGGGCCGAACACCGGGGAGCTGTTTTTT. Its translation: CASSLSGPNTGELFF.

The gene calls are TRBV29-1 and TRBJ2-3; 9 bases are a match to TRBD2. After removal of 4 bases from V and 6 bases from J, the junction contained 11 bases not matched to a gene. CDR1 is SQVTM and CDR2 is ANQGSEA in the germline V gene. This CDR3 contains 15 residues. The CDR3 loop is CSVGIGGRAPDTQYF. CDR3 coding DNA: TGCAGCGTTGGAATCGGCGGGAGGGCCCCCGATACGCAGTATTTT.

The chain uses TRBV18 and TRBJ1-2, with D possibly TRBD1 on 5 matching bases. The V and J ends lost 3 bases and 6 bases respectively, with 14 bases between them. The germline gives CDR1 KGHSH, CDR2 LQKENI. This CDR3 comprises 14 residues. The CDR3 sequence: CASSPESRGDGYTF. The CDR3 nucleotides are TGTGCCAGCTCACCGGAAAGTCGGGGGGATGGCTACACCTTC.

This clone has only a few counts. The J gene is TRBJ2-7, the V gene TRBV7-2; tentatively, D is TRBD2 (5 bases). The length of the CDR3 is 16 residues. V was cut by 1 base and J by 1 base, with 14 bases left in between. Germline V gene sequence: CDR1 SGHTA, CDR2 FQGNSA. This CDR3 reads CASSLVAGIASYEQYV. Here the CDR3 DNA reads TGTGCCAGCAGCTTAGTGGCCGGGATCGCATCCTACGAGCAGTACGTC.

In its sample, this clone was seen a few times. The V and J genes are TRBV11-2 and TRBJ2-7; the D is unclear. The CDR3 loop spans 14 amino acids. The germline V and J ends were trimmed by 1 base and 2 bases, with 9 bases remaining between them. Germline V gene data show CDR1 as SGHAT and CDR2 as FQNNGV. The CDR3 protein is CASSLGLDAYEQYF. The CDR3 DNA follows: TGTGCCAGCAGCTTAGGCCTAGATGCCTACGAGCAGTACTTC.

This clone has just a few counts. The CDR3 protein is CASSLNPAGELFF. CDR3 nucleotides: TGTGCCAGCAGTTTAAACCCAGCCGGGGAGCTGTTTTTT. The V and J genes are TRBV28 and TRBJ2-2, with unresolved D. Germline V gives CDR1 MDHEN, CDR2 SYDVKM. The CDR3 spans 13 residues. Trimming removed 2 bases from V and 6 bases from J, with 7 bases in between.

The J gene is TRBJ1-2, the V gene TRBV7-9; 11 bases fit TRBD1. CDR1 is SEHNR, CDR2 FQNEAQ, per germline (reference sequence). The length of the CDR3 is 13 residues. Germline trimming cut 11 bases from V and 3 bases from J; bases unmatched to any gene: 5. In nucleotides, the CDR3 is TGTGCCGGGGGGACAGGGGGTTACTATGGCTACACCTTC. It specifies CAGGTGGYYGYTF. Looking up the rest from reference TRBV7-9 and TRBJ1-2 gives the full variable domain: DTGVSQNPRHKITKRGQNVTFRCDPISEHNRLYWYRQTLGQGPEFLTYFQNEAQLEKSRLLSDRFSAERPKGSFSTLEIQRTEQGDSAMYLCAGGTGGYYGYTFGSGTRLTVV.

V gene TRBV6-5 combines with J gene TRBJ1-2; D is possibly TRBD1 (5 bases). CDR3 size: 13 residues. Looked up from germline, CDR1 is MNHEY and CDR2 is SVGAGI. With 6 bases removed from V and 5 bases from J, the gap between germline ends came to 13 bases. CDR3 sequence (DNA): TGTGCCAGCAGACCGACAGTAAATTATGGCTACACCTTC. Residues: CASRPTVNYGYTF.